This T cell receptor (beta chain) derives from a study of identical twins. TCRdb independently ran MiXCR on the 5' RACE reads; one entry per CDR3 protein. The repertoire includes hundreds of thousands of distinct CDR3 sequences, 20% to 25% of them detected once, and 2.5% to 3.5% sits in the top ten. CDR3 length: 20 residues. CDR1 SGHRS and CDR2 YFSETQ come from the germline V gene. Trimming removed 3 bases from V and 1 base from J; junction bases left unmatched: 17. This sample was also put to use in a study of T cells expressing NK-cell markers.

This chain joins TRBV5-1 and TRBJ2-1, with TRBD2 identical over 9 bases. The clonotype comes from a woman between 18 and 29 years old in good health. Material for sequencing was CD4+ T cells sorted from blood. The CDR3 spells CASSSLDQASGVLSYNEQFF. CDR3 bases: TGCGCCAGCAGCTCCCTAGACCAGGCTAGCGGGGTTTTATCCTACAATGAGCAGTTCTTC.